Presented here are 21 T cell receptor beta chains from one specimen sequenced in a study of CD8 T cell repertoires and HIV-1 epitope variants. Their antigens are not known. The table came from immunoSEQ multiplex PCR; TCRdb's copy has only in-frame clones and leaves some out. This sample has nearly 3,500 clones, with just under 65% found just once. The sample was cultured CD8+ T cells derived from PBMCs. These receptor sequences come from a male donor with HIV.

This clone was detected only a few times. V and J are TRBV27 and TRBJ1-1; D ambiguous. The V and J ends lost 6 bases and 3 bases respectively, with 14 bases between them. The CDR3 is 14 residues long. Per germline, CDR1 MNHEY and CDR2 SMNVEV (reference sequence). Here the CDR3 reads CASSPSDTYTEAFF. The DNA for the CDR3 is TGTGCCAGCAGCCCCTCCGACACTTACACTGAAGCTTTCTTT.

The chain recombines TRBV5-6 with TRBJ2-7, with TRBD1 identical over 8 bases. The junction had 5 bases not matched to a gene; V was cut back by 4 bases and J by 2 bases. CDR3 length: 14 residues. CDR1 and CDR2 from the germline V gene are SGHDT and YYEEEE. The DNA for the CDR3 is TGTGCCAGCAGCGGGGGACAGGCCCCCTACGAGCAGTACTTC. Amino acids: CASSGGQAPYEQYF.

This clone turned up a few times. The rearrangement links TRBV6-5 to TRBJ1-1; no clear D gene. CDR1 and CDR2 from the germline V gene are MNHEY and SVGAGI. With 11 bases removed from V and 4 bases from J, the gap between germline ends came to 20 bases. The CDR3 is 14 residues long. The CDR3 loop reads CAPRSVSLGTEAFF. The CDR3 coding sequence is TGTGCCCCCAGATCTGTGTCTTTGGGCACTGAAGCTTTCTTT.

The chain links TRBV5-6 to TRBJ2-7, with D perhaps TRBD1 (5 bases). Trimming cost V 4 bases and J 2 bases, with 19 bases left between them. This CDR3 is built from 16 residues. The germline V gene encodes CDR1 SGHDT and CDR2 YYEEEE. DNA of the CDR3: TGTGCCAGCAGCCACACAGTGGGGCAGTTAACCTACGAGCAGTACTTC. It yields the protein CASSHTVGQLTYEQYF.

This rearrangement joins TRBV7-3 to TRBJ2-2; D gene unclear. Germline assignment: CDR1 SGHTA and CDR2 FQGTGA. CDR3 length equals 13 residues. Trimming removed 8 bases from V and 4 bases from J, with 11 bases in between. The CDR3 DNA follows: TGTGCCAGCCGTGTTTCGGGCACCGGGGAGCTGTTTTTT. It codes for CASRVSGTGELFF.

The CDR3 DNA reads as TGTGCCAGCCTCGAAGGACCAGGACCACTCTACGAGCAGTACTTC. Its protein product is CASLEGPGPLYEQYF. This chain uses TRBV27 with TRBJ2-7; no reliable D call. CDR1 and CDR2 from the germline V gene are MNHEY and SMNVEV (reference sequence). This CDR3 is built from 15 residues. With 8 bases removed from V and 3 bases from J, the gap between germline ends came to 20 bases.

This chain uses TRBV19 with TRBJ2-2; 8 nucleotides line up with TRBD1. Germline loops: CDR1 LNHDA, CDR2 SQIVND (reference sequence). The CDR3 is 15 residues long. J gave up 7 bases and V 6 bases, and 10 bases lay outside the gene matches. Here the CDR3 reads CASRTEQGAGGELFF. As DNA, the CDR3 is TGTGCCAGTAGAACAGAGCAGGGGGCCGGCGGGGAGCTGTTTTTT.

The CDR3 loop is CASSFFGTSYNEQFF. The CDR3 DNA is TGTGCCAGCAGTTTCTTTGGGACTTCATACAATGAGCAGTTCTTC. The gene calls are TRBV28 and TRBJ2-1, with D possibly matching TRBD2 (6 bases). The CDR3 extends over 15 amino acids. Trimming shortened V by 3 bases and J by 4 bases, and 13 bases separated the two germline ends. Germline CDR1 and CDR2: MDHEN and SYDVKM.

The CDR3 here is CASSLNREALEAFF. CDR3 coding DNA: TGCGCCAGCAGCTTGAACAGGGAGGCCCTTGAAGCTTTCTTT. The chain employs TRBV5-1 and TRBJ1-1; D perhaps matches TRBD1 (6 bases). This CDR3 has 14 residues. Trimming stripped 1 base from V and 7 bases from J, with 14 bases between. CDR1 and CDR2 from the germline V gene are SGHRS and YFSETQ. Based on the CDR3 plus reference TRBV5-1 and TRBJ1-1, the full variable domain is KAGVTQTPRYLIKTRGQQVTLSCSPISGHRSVSWYQQTPGQGLQFLFEYFSETQRNKGNFPGRFSGRQFSNSRSEMNVSTLELGDSALYLCASSLNREALEAFFGQGTRLTVV.

V usage is TRBV6-1 and J usage is TRBJ2-7, with 8 nucleotides matching TRBD1. The J segment lost 3 bases and the V segment lost 6 bases, leaving 1 base of the junction unmatched. The CDR3 has 12 residues. Germline V CDR1 and CDR2: MNHNS, SASEGT. The CDR3 sequence: CASSGTGYEQYF. In nucleotides, the CDR3 is TGTGCCAGCAGCGGGACAGGCTACGAGCAGTACTTC.

The chain uses TRBV15 and TRBJ2-1; D may be TRBD2 (6 bases). V lost 8 bases and J lost 7, with 18 bases in between. Germline V gives CDR1 LNHNV, CDR2 YYDKDF (reference sequence). The CDR3 is 14 amino acids. For the CDR3, the DNA is TGTGCCACCGCTTCAGGAGGGGTCGGGAATGAGCAGTTCTTC. Protein product: CATASGGVGNEQFF.

There are a few counts of this clone. CDR3 amino acids: CASSLEGYPLWGYTF. CDR3 nucleotide sequence: TGTGCCAGCAGTTTAGAAGGGTACCCACTTTGGGGCTACACCTTC. This rearrangement joins TRBV28 to TRBJ1-2, with D hard to call. This CDR3 is 15 amino acids long. Trimming shortened V by 2 bases and J by 8 bases, and 18 bases separated the two germline ends. CDR1 and CDR2 from the germline V gene are MDHEN and SYDVKM.

This clone was counted between two and nine times. The gene calls are TRBV7-6 and TRBJ2-7; 14 bases are a match to TRBD2. Germline CDR1 reads SGHVS; CDR2 reads FNYEAQ. V gave up 0 bases and J gave up 4 bases; unmatched junction bases: 8. The CDR3 sequence is 18 residues long. CDR3: CASSLASPGLAGVYEQYF. The CDR3 DNA sequence: TGTGCCAGCAGCTTAGCGTCACCGGGACTAGCGGGGGTGTACGAGCAGTACTTC. Using reference TRBV7-6 and TRBJ2-7 for the parts outside the CDR3, the full variable domain is GAGVSQSPRYKVTKRGQDVALRCDPISGHVSLYWYRQALGQGPEFLTYFNYEAQQDKSGLPNDRFSAERPEGSISTLTIQRTEQRDSAMYRCASSLASPGLAGVYEQYFGPGTRLTVT.

This clone has only a few counts. This chain joins TRBV28 and TRBJ1-1; D is ambiguous. The V gene lost 8 bases and the J gene lost 2 bases, with 6 bases spanning the gap. Per the germline V gene, CDR1 is MDHEN and CDR2 is SYDVKM. This CDR3 has 11 amino acids. CDR3 nucleotides: TGTGCCAGCGAACTAAACACTGAAGCTTTCTTT. As protein: CASELNTEAFF.

This rearrangement joins TRBV9 to TRBJ1-1; the D is unclear. The CDR3 has 13 residues. From germline, CDR1 is SGDLS and CDR2 YYNGEE. V dropped 0 bases and J dropped 4 bases, with 7 bases sitting between them. The CDR3 coding sequence is TGTGCCAGCAGCGTAGAATGGGGCACTGAAGCTTTCTTT. Protein: CASSVEWGTEAFF.

This chain joins TRBV28 and TRBJ2-3, with 7 bases identical to TRBD2. The V and J ends lost 6 bases and 2 bases, in that order; junction bases with no gene match: 5. Germline V gene lookup returns CDR1 MDHEN and CDR2 SYDVKM. The CDR3 is made up of 14 amino acids. The CDR3 coding sequence is TGTGCCAGCAGACGGGACTACGACACAGATACGCAGTATTTT. It yields the protein CASRRDYDTDTQYF. Together with reference TRBV28 and TRBJ2-3, the CDR3 gives the full variable domain: DVKVTQSSRYLVKRTGEKVFLECVQDMDHENMFWYRQDPGLGLRLIYFSYDVKMKEKGDIPEGYSVSREKKERFSLILESASTNQTSMYLCASRRDYDTDTQYFGPGTRLTVL.

The CDR3 spells CASSRTGDFTYEQYF. In DNA, the CDR3 is TGTGCCAGCAGCCGGACAGGGGACTTTACCTACGAGCAGTACTTC. The V gene is TRBV7-2, the J gene TRBJ2-7; 9 bases line up with TRBD1. The ends lost 5 bases at V and 2 bases at J; junction bases unmatched: 7. The germline V gene encodes CDR1 SGHTA and CDR2 FQGNSA. The CDR3 contains 15 residues. The full variable domain, with the rest looked up from reference TRBV7-2 and TRBJ2-7, is GAGVSQSPSNKVTEKGKDVELRCDPISGHTALYWYRQSLGQGLEFLIYFQGNSAPDKSGLPSDRFSAERTGGSVSTLTIQRTQQEDSAVYLCASSRTGDFTYEQYFGPGTRLTVT.

The chain uses TRBV5-1 and TRBJ2-7; either TRBD1 or TRBD2 may supply D (5 bases each). The CDR3 spans 14 residues. Germline-derived CDR1 and CDR2 are SGHRS and YFSETQ. V lost 3 bases, J lost 0 bases, and 10 bases lay in between. In nucleotides, the CDR3 is TGCGCCAGCAGCTGGGACGGAGGCTCCTACGAGCAGTACTTC. It yields the protein CASSWDGGSYEQYF.

The chain uses TRBV7-2 and TRBJ2-5; 11 bases fit TRBD1. Germline V gives CDR1 SGHTA, CDR2 FQGNSA. CDR3 length: 15 residues. With 2 bases clipped from V and 4 bases from J, the junction kept 3 bases outside the gene matches. The CDR3 loop is CASSLRGQGAETQYF. The CDR3 DNA follows: TGTGCCAGCAGCTTACGAGGACAGGGGGCAGAGACCCAGTACTTC. The whole variable domain, remainder taken from reference TRBV7-2 and TRBJ2-5, is GAGVSQSPSNKVTEKGKDVELRCDPISGHTALYWYRQSLGQGLEFLIYFQGNSAPDKSGLPSDRFSAERTGGSVSTLTIQRTQQEDSAVYLCASSLRGQGAETQYFGPGTRLLVL.

V usage is TRBV11-2 and J usage is TRBJ2-1, with D maybe TRBD2 (7 bases). The CDR3 has 16 residues. V lost 5 bases to trimming and J lost 2 bases, with 16 bases between them. Looked up from germline, CDR1 is SGHAT and CDR2 is FQNNGV. The CDR3 sequence is CASSPRGGGPYNEQFF. The CDR3 nucleotides are TGTGCCAGCAGCCCCAGGGGAGGGGGTCCCTACAATGAGCAGTTCTTC.

V usage is TRBV6-5 and J usage is TRBJ1-1; 10 bases map to TRBD1. CDR1 and CDR2 (germline): MNHEY, SVGAGI. Losses at the gene ends were 7 bases for V and 1 base for J; bases not matched to a gene: 3. The CDR3 extends over 14 amino acids. The CDR3 spells CASTWTGGNTEAFF. CDR3 coding DNA: TGTGCCAGCACCTGGACAGGGGGGAACACTGAAGCTTTCTTT.